At least ten counts were recorded for the clone carrying this TCR beta chain. The antigen remains unidentified. The sample is drawn from a study of early T cells in non-severe SARS-CoV-2 infection. Overall study context: Bulk RNA from unsorted whole blood was sequenced; chains were unpaired. Overall study results and limits: Lookups in VDJdb leaned toward anti-spike CD8 responses and missed private and CD4 specificities.

Germline V gene data show CDR1 as SGHDN and CDR2 as FVKESK. Trimming pared 3 bases from V and 9 bases from J, leaving 15 bases between. The CDR3 consists of 14 residues. Tagging with unique molecular identifiers was applied to individual cDNA molecules. TCRdb passed the 5' RACE reads through MiXCR, listing each CDR3 protein once. The table has 75,000 to 100,000 distinct CDR3 sequences, roughly an eighth seen once. This sequence joins TRBV14 and TRBJ2-1; the D gene is possibly TRBD2 (5 bases). Sequencing was done on a sample of whole blood. This clonotype was sampled from an adult who was a healthcare worker with PCR-confirmed SARS-CoV-2 infection or an uninfected control (not recorded which). CDR3 sequence: CASSHLFSRGEQFF. The CDR3 DNA is TGTGCCAGCAGCCACCTGTTCTCACGGGGTGAGCAGTTCTTC. The full variable domain, completed using reference TRBV14 and TRBJ2-1, is EAGVTQFPSHSVIEKGQTVTLRCDPISGHDNLYWYRRVMGKEIKFLLHFVKESKQDESGMPNNRFLAERTGGTYSTLKVQPAELEDSGVYFCASSHLFSRGEQFFGPGTRLTVL.